The next 26 T cell receptor beta chains were all read from a single sample in a study of cytomegalovirus exposure and HLA in healthy donors. Primers: 60 Vbeta forward and 13 Jbeta reverse. Clones were read by immunoSEQ multiplex PCR, and TCRdb kept only the in-frame ones, dropping some. The sample carries about 130,000 clones, roughly 89% recorded once. The specimen was PBMCs. These receptors were obtained from a woman aged 25 to 39 in good health and CMV-seronegative.

The chain recombines TRBV7-9 with TRBJ1-5; D may be TRBD1 (5 bases). V was cut by 4 bases and J by 1 base, with 8 bases left in between. This CDR3 comprises 14 residues. Germline CDR1 reads SEHNR; CDR2 reads FQNEAQ (reference sequence). CDR3 sequence (DNA): TGTGCCAGCAGCTCGACAGCAAGCAATCAGCCCCAGCATTTT. It encodes CASSSTASNQPQHF.

The table lists this clone with a count of one. The chain links TRBV9 to TRBJ2-1; TRBD2 aligns across 9 bases. V was pared by 4 bases and J by 6 bases, with 8 bases of the junction left unmatched. Germline values: CDR1 SGDLS, CDR2 YYNGEE. This CDR3 has 15 amino acids. CDR3 nucleotide sequence: TGTGCCAGCAGCCTATTAGCGGGAGAGGGCAATGAGCAGTTCTTC. This translates into CASSLLAGEGNEQFF.

This clone was recorded once. The chain recombines TRBV18 with TRBJ2-1; TRBD1 aligns across 7 bases. CDR1 and CDR2 (germline): KGHSH, LQKENI. The V and J ends lost 4 bases and 6 bases, in that order; junction bases with no gene match: 6. The CDR3 spans 14 residues. This chain's CDR3 is CASSRLDRANEQFF. CDR3 nucleotides: TGTGCCAGCTCACGTCTCGACAGGGCCAATGAGCAGTTCTTC.

CDR3 protein: CASSPPEGDEQFF. CDR3 nucleotides: TGTGCCAGCTCACCACCGGAAGGGGATGAGCAGTTCTTC. The genes are TRBV18 and TRBJ2-1; tentative D call: TRBD1 (5 bases). The V end lost 0 bases, the J end lost 8 bases, and 8 bases lay between the germline ends. CDR1 and CDR2 (germline): KGHSH, LQKENI. This CDR3 has 13 residues.

The rearrangement links TRBV19 to TRBJ1-5; possible D gene TRBD1, 5 bases. This CDR3 region has 19 residues. V was cut by 5 bases and J by 0 bases, with 23 bases left in between. Germline-derived CDR1 and CDR2 are LNHDA and SQIVND (reference sequence). The CDR3 region has the DNA TGTGCCAGTAGTCTTCACGGGGGAGCAACTTTTGATAGCAATCAGCCCCAGCATTTT. The encoded protein is CASSLHGGATFDSNQPQHF.

The chain has TRBV9 and TRBJ2-2; no definite D call. Trimming cost V 0 bases and J 5 bases, with 14 bases left between them. Per germline, CDR1 SGDLS and CDR2 YYNGEE. There are 16 residues in the CDR3. In DNA, the CDR3 is TGTGCCAGCAGCGTAGCTAAGAATAGCTGGACCGGGGAGCTGTTTTTT. This sequence encodes CASSVAKNSWTGELFF.

The rearrangement uses TRBV7-6 and TRBJ1-5; D not resolved. In germline, CDR1 is SGHVS, CDR2 FNYEAQ. V lost 5 bases and J lost 5, with 10 bases in between. The CDR3 extends over 13 amino acids. The CDR3 protein is CASSISRDQPQHF. CDR3 nucleotides: TGTGCCAGCAGCATCAGCCGGGATCAGCCCCAGCATTTT.

The chain recombines TRBV7-9 with TRBJ1-1; 10 bases match TRBD1. Per germline, CDR1 SEHNR and CDR2 FQNEAQ (reference sequence). The CDR3 consists of 14 residues. Trimming cost V 6 bases and J 1 base; bases outside gene matches: 2. The CDR3 region is CASRTGGKNTEAFF. DNA for the CDR3: TGTGCCAGCAGGACAGGGGGCAAGAACACTGAAGCTTTCTTT.

The V call is TRBV19, the J call TRBJ2-5; TRBD2 might be the D (6 bases). This CDR3 is 14 amino acids long. Germline V CDR1 and CDR2: LNHDA, SQIVND (reference sequence). Trimming left V 3 bases short and J 1 base short, with 9 bases between. CDR3 protein: CASSMTAGQETQYF. The DNA of the CDR3 is TGTGCCAGTAGTATGACAGCGGGCCAAGAGACCCAGTACTTC.

As DNA, the CDR3 is TGTGCCATCAGTGAACCGGGACAGGGTAGCGGCTACACCTTC. It yields the protein CAISEPGQGSGYTF. V usage is TRBV10-3 and J usage is TRBJ1-2, with TRBD1 identical over 9 bases. Losses at the gene ends were 3 bases for V and 8 bases for J; bases not matched to a gene: 7. From germline, CDR1 is ENHRY and CDR2 SYGVKD. The CDR3 sequence is 14 residues long.

This chain uses TRBV29-1 with TRBJ1-2; D remains ambiguous. The ends were cut back, 4 bases at V and 4 bases at J, with 10 bases in the middle. Germline CDR1 SQVTM, CDR2 ANQGSEA. The CDR3 is made up of 12 amino acids. CDR3 coding DNA: TGCAGCGTTGCCCAGACGGGCTATGGCTACACCTTC. It specifies CSVAQTGYGYTF. The variable domain in full, with the rest retrieved from reference TRBV29-1 and TRBJ1-2, is SAVISQKPSRDICQRGTSLTIQCQVDSQVTMMFWYRQQPGQSLTLIATANQGSEATYESGFVIDKFPISRPNLTFSTLTVSNMSPEDSSIYLCSVAQTGYGYTFGSGTRLTVV.

The chain combines TRBV30 with TRBJ1-1; D is unresolved. The CDR3 totals 12 residues. Germline loops: CDR1 GTSNPN, CDR2 SVGIG (reference sequence). Trimming left V 2 bases short and J 4 bases short, with 8 bases between. CDR3 DNA: TGTGCCTGGAGTCCGGGAGCCACTGAAGCTTTCTTT. Encoded protein: CAWSPGATEAFF.

The V and J genes are TRBV9 and TRBJ1-2; D is undetermined. Germline values: CDR1 SGDLS, CDR2 YYNGEE. CDR3 length: 14 residues. The V end lost 3 bases, the J end lost 0 bases, and 9 bases lay between the germline ends. The CDR3 DNA reads as TGTGCCAGCAGCGCCGTCGGGACTAACTATGGCTACACCTTC. It codes for CASSAVGTNYGYTF. Drawing the rest from reference TRBV9 and TRBJ1-2, the complete variable domain is DSGVTQTPKHLITATGQRVTLRCSPRSGDLSVYWYQQSLDQGLQFLIQYYNGEERAKGNILERFSAQQFPDLHSELNLSSLELGDSALYFCASSAVGTNYGYTFGSGTRLTVV.

This chain joins TRBV15 and TRBJ2-5; TRBD1 aligns across 8 bases. Trimming cost V 0 bases and J 2 bases; bases outside gene matches: 5. The length of the CDR3 is 16 residues. Germline CDR1 is LNHNV and CDR2 is YYDKDF (reference sequence). CDR3: CATSRDRQGRQETQYF. Written as DNA, the CDR3 is TGTGCCACCAGCAGAGACCGACAGGGGAGACAAGAGACCCAGTACTTC.

V usage is TRBV7-2 and J usage is TRBJ1-4; 7 nucleotides align to TRBD1. V was pared by 3 bases and J by 4 bases, with 5 bases of the junction left unmatched. Germline V gene sequence: CDR1 SGHTA, CDR2 FQGNSA. This CDR3 has 15 amino acids. The CDR3 loop reads CASSLRGQDNEKLFF. The CDR3 coding sequence is TGTGCCAGCAGCTTGAGGGGGCAGGATAATGAAAAACTGTTTTTT.

This chain connects TRBV28 to TRBJ2-7; a weak D match, TRBD2 (6 bases). V lost 5 bases, J lost 1 base, and 15 bases lay in between. This CDR3 is 15 amino acids long. Germline V gene sequence: CDR1 MDHEN, CDR2 SYDVKM. This CDR3 is CASSRSGTRSYEQYF. CDR3 nucleotide sequence: TGTGCCAGCAGTCGTTCCGGGACTCGATCCTACGAGCAGTACTTC.

This clone is a singleton in its sample. This sequence joins TRBV10-3 and TRBJ2-7, with 8 nucleotides matching TRBD1. The CDR3 sequence is 15 residues long. With 5 bases clipped from V and 2 bases from J, the junction kept 8 bases outside the gene matches. From germline, CDR1 is ENHRY and CDR2 SYGVKD. CDR3 protein: CAISMGQDGTYEQYF. CDR3 sequence (DNA): TGTGCCATCAGTATGGGACAGGATGGTACCTACGAGCAGTACTTC.

This sequence joins TRBV5-1 and TRBJ2-5, with 8 bases matching TRBD2. The CDR3 sequence is 15 residues long. V was clipped by 0 bases and J by 1 base; unmatched bases: 2. Germline-derived CDR1 and CDR2 are SGHRS and YFSETQ. This chain's CDR3 is CASSLAGGPQETQYF. The CDR3 nucleotides are TGCGCCAGCAGCTTGGCGGGGGGGCCCCAAGAGACCCAGTACTTC.

CDR3 region: CASSQDRVEVYNEQFF. Here the CDR3 DNA reads TGCGCCAGCAGCCAAGACCGAGTGGAGGTTTACAATGAGCAGTTCTTC. The chain recombines TRBV4-3 with TRBJ2-1; D may be TRBD2 (5 bases). The CDR3 extends over 16 amino acids. CDR1 is LGHNA and CDR2 is YSLEER in the germline V gene. V lost 0 bases, J lost 4 bases, and 13 bases lay in between.

This clone has only one observation. The J gene is TRBJ2-3, the V gene TRBV4-1, with D possibly matching TRBD2 (6 bases). The CDR3 extends over 15 amino acids. The germline V gene has CDR1 MGHRA and CDR2 YSYEKL. V lost 4 bases, J lost 2 bases, and 13 bases lay in between. The CDR3 protein is CASSPRDSDTDTQYF. The CDR3 nucleotides are TGCGCCAGCAGCCCCCGGGACTCCGACACAGATACGCAGTATTTT.

The chain recombines TRBV29-1 with TRBJ2-5; 8 nucleotides agree with TRBD2. The V gene end was trimmed by 2 bases and the J gene end by 1 base; junction bases not matched to a gene: 3. Looked up from germline, CDR1 is SQVTM and CDR2 is ANQGSEA. CDR3 length: 14 residues. CDR3 nucleotide sequence: TGCAGCGTTGAACAGCGGGGGAGCCAAGAGACCCAGTACTTC. This sequence encodes CSVEQRGSQETQYF.

This sequence joins TRBV7-2 and TRBJ2-1; 7 bases fit TRBD2. The V and J ends lost 5 bases and 9 bases, in that order; junction bases with no gene match: 16. CDR1 is SGHTA and CDR2 is FQGNSA in the germline V gene. The CDR3 is made up of 16 amino acids. DNA for the CDR3: TGTGCCAGCAGCAGACCACTAGCGACTTATCGTGGTGAGCAGTTCTTC. Its translation: CASSRPLATYRGEQFF.

This clone was detected only a few times. V and J are TRBV5-6 and TRBJ1-5, with unresolved D. The V gene's germline CDR1 is SGHDT and CDR2 YYEEEE. With 2 bases removed from V and 6 bases from J, the gap between germline ends came to 21 bases. The CDR3 is 17 residues long. CDR3 protein: CASSFKLGSPASQPQHF. Written as DNA, the CDR3 is TGTGCCAGCAGCTTTAAGTTGGGGAGTCCGGCAAGTCAGCCCCAGCATTTT.

This chain joins TRBV27 and TRBJ1-4; no definite D call. The ends were cut back, 6 bases at V and 4 bases at J, with 21 bases in the middle. Per germline, CDR1 MNHEY and CDR2 SMNVEV (reference sequence). CDR3 length: 17 amino acids. CDR3 region: CASSTRPPDGNNEKLFF. For the CDR3, the DNA is TGTGCCAGCAGCACTCGACCCCCGGACGGGAATAATGAAAAACTGTTTTTT.

The chain has TRBV2 and TRBJ1-5; 8 bases are a match to TRBD1. J gave up 6 bases and V 8 bases, and 12 bases lay outside the gene matches. This CDR3 has 15 amino acids. From germline, CDR1 is SNHLY and CDR2 FYNNEI. The CDR3 loop reads CASRFETGVIQPQHF. CDR3 in DNA: TGTGCCAGCCGCTTCGAGACAGGGGTCATTCAGCCCCAGCATTTT. Full variable domain (outside the CDR3, taken from reference TRBV2 and TRBJ1-5): EPEVTQTPSHQVTQMGQEVILRCVPISNHLYFYWYRQILGQKVEFLVSFYNNEISEKSEIFDDQFSVERPDGSNFTLKIRSTKLEDSAMYFCASRFETGVIQPQHFGDGTRLSIL.

The V call is TRBV4-2, the J call TRBJ2-3; no clear D gene. The CDR3 spans 13 residues. The V end was cut by 3 bases, the J end by 6 bases, with 10 bases between. The V gene's germline CDR1 is LGHNA and CDR2 YNFKEQ. The CDR3 is CASSQSTSDTQYF. CDR3 nucleotides: TGTGCCAGCAGCCAGAGCACGTCGGATACGCAGTATTTT.